Listed below are T cell receptor beta chains from one sample, sequenced in a study of blood T cells in healthy people across ages. TCRdb passed the 5' RACE reads through MiXCR, listing each CDR3 protein once. This table holds more than 800,000 distinct CDR3 sequences, under 55% found once. The sample consisted of blood. These receptors all come from a woman aged 55-75 years in good health. Each CDR3 is given without its conserved first and last residue. A D gene is named only where the DNA matches it firmly. Rows give clone size only sometimes, using once, few, many, or a class for an expanded clone.

abundance: few; d_gene: TRBD1; j_gene: TRBJ2-5; v_gene: TRBV10-3; CDR3aa: AISGQGVASGPQETQY
abundance: .; d_gene: TRBD2; j_gene: TRBJ2-1; v_gene: TRBV15; CDR3aa: ATSRTTSGGYNEQF
abundance: .; d_gene: .; j_gene: TRBJ2-4; v_gene: TRBV27; CDR3aa: ASSFTTAGRAMEQY
abundance: once; d_gene: .; j_gene: TRBJ2-5; v_gene: TRBV28; CDR3aa: ASSPMAERMETQY
abundance: few; d_gene: .; j_gene: TRBJ1-1; v_gene: TRBV5-1; CDR3aa: ASSPIRQGSPTEAF
abundance: .; d_gene: TRBD2; j_gene: TRBJ2-3; v_gene: TRBV27; CDR3aa: ASSLGLAGVRADTQY
abundance: .; d_gene: TRBD2; j_gene: TRBJ2-7; v_gene: TRBV7-8; CDR3aa: ASSFIAGGRNEQY
abundance: .; d_gene: .; j_gene: .; v_gene: TRBV18; CDR3aa: ASSPVQAETQY
abundance: .; d_gene: TRBD1; j_gene: TRBJ1-1; v_gene: TRBV4-2; CDR3aa: ASSPDPGQMNTEAF
abundance: .; d_gene: .; j_gene: TRBJ1-2; v_gene: TRBV12-3/TRBV12-4; CDR3aa: ASSPYGSYGYT
abundance: .; d_gene: .; j_gene: TRBJ1-5; v_gene: TRBV7-9; CDR3aa: ASSLGGGDQPQH
abundance: .; d_gene: .; j_gene: TRBJ2-7; v_gene: TRBV12-3/TRBV12-4; CDR3aa: ASSSRFTGRGSYEQY
abundance: few; d_gene: TRBD2; j_gene: TRBJ2-7; v_gene: TRBV3-1; CDR3aa: ASSHLAGGPPYEQY
abundance: few; d_gene: .; j_gene: TRBJ2-5; v_gene: TRBV24-1; CDR3aa: ATSAGFGEQY
abundance: .; d_gene: TRBD2; j_gene: TRBJ2-1; v_gene: TRBV15; CDR3aa: ATSRVGEGSYNEQF
abundance: .; d_gene: .; j_gene: TRBJ1-5; v_gene: TRBV7-9; CDR3aa: ASSFNGAGDQPQH
abundance: many; d_gene: TRBD1; j_gene: TRBJ2-5; v_gene: TRBV29-1; CDR3aa: SAGTGTGKETQY
abundance: .; d_gene: .; j_gene: .; v_gene: TRBV7-7; CDR3aa: ASRQGGGARETQY
abundance: .; d_gene: .; j_gene: TRBJ2-1; v_gene: TRBV29-1; CDR3aa: SVGGRAFYNEQF
abundance: few; d_gene: TRBD2; j_gene: TRBJ2-7; v_gene: TRBV20-1; CDR3aa: SARGATSEGEQY
abundance: .; d_gene: .; j_gene: TRBJ2-1; v_gene: TRBV20-1; CDR3aa: SAREGWSSYNEQF
abundance: once; d_gene: TRBD2; j_gene: TRBJ2-1; v_gene: TRBV29-1; CDR3aa: SVGTSDYYEQF
abundance: few; d_gene: .; j_gene: TRBJ1-5; v_gene: TRBV4-1; CDR3aa: ASSQVTEFNQPQH
abundance: .; d_gene: TRBD2; j_gene: TRBJ2-1; v_gene: TRBV28; CDR3aa: ASSYHLATSGDNEQF
abundance: few; d_gene: TRBD2; j_gene: TRBJ2-7; v_gene: TRBV7-2; CDR3aa: ASSSADLGFSGISSYEQY
abundance: few; d_gene: TRBD1; j_gene: TRBJ2-7; v_gene: TRBV7-8; CDR3aa: ASSLRLQGLRYEQY
abundance: many; d_gene: .; j_gene: TRBJ2-3; v_gene: TRBV2; CDR3aa: ASPVQGQGSDTQY
abundance: .; d_gene: .; j_gene: TRBJ2-7; v_gene: TRBV10-3; CDR3aa: AIRQGNSYEQY
abundance: few; d_gene: .; j_gene: TRBJ1-2; v_gene: TRBV24-1; CDR3aa: ATSSQGTYGYT
abundance: few; d_gene: TRBD1; j_gene: TRBJ2-7; v_gene: TRBV5-1; CDR3aa: ASSFSGTGVPYEQY
abundance: .; d_gene: TRBD1; j_gene: TRBJ1-1; v_gene: TRBV29-1; CDR3aa: SVVALLGQGRKNTEAF
abundance: .; d_gene: TRBD1; j_gene: .; v_gene: TRBV7-2; CDR3aa: ASSLYRGMHEQY
abundance: .; d_gene: .; j_gene: TRBJ2-1; v_gene: TRBV7-3; CDR3aa: ASSLTPGVGSWAEQF
abundance: few; d_gene: .; j_gene: TRBJ2-3; v_gene: TRBV5-4; CDR3aa: ASSLEPSGDTQY
abundance: .; d_gene: TRBD2; j_gene: TRBJ2-4; v_gene: TRBV11-1; CDR3aa: ASSLAAGTSFEQY
abundance: few; d_gene: .; j_gene: TRBJ2-4; v_gene: TRBV2; CDR3aa: ASSEAPRDIQY
abundance: many; d_gene: .; j_gene: TRBJ2-3; v_gene: TRBV7-2; CDR3aa: ASSSHTDTQY
abundance: few; d_gene: .; j_gene: TRBJ1-6; v_gene: TRBV6-2/TRBV6-3; CDR3aa: ATEWRTPSNNSPLH
abundance: .; d_gene: TRBD1; j_gene: TRBJ1-2; v_gene: TRBV10-3; CDR3aa: AINLDREDSYGYT
abundance: .; d_gene: .; j_gene: TRBJ2-3; v_gene: TRBV3-1; CDR3aa: ASSRNSRVRTTDTQY
abundance: .; d_gene: .; j_gene: TRBJ2-1; v_gene: TRBV5-1; CDR3aa: ASRGGTQTNNEQF
abundance: .; d_gene: .; j_gene: TRBJ2-6; v_gene: TRBV5-1; CDR3aa: ASRQTNGANVLT
abundance: few; d_gene: .; j_gene: TRBJ2-7; v_gene: TRBV11-1; CDR3aa: ASSLRASTYEQY
abundance: .; d_gene: TRBD2; j_gene: TRBJ2-3; v_gene: TRBV28; CDR3aa: ASSSGGVRTDTQY
abundance: .; d_gene: .; j_gene: TRBJ2-1; v_gene: TRBV7-3; CDR3aa: ASSGSDGNEQF
abundance: .; d_gene: TRBD2; j_gene: TRBJ2-1; v_gene: TRBV9; CDR3aa: ASSVLPTSGSTNEQL
abundance: .; d_gene: .; j_gene: TRBJ2-7; v_gene: TRBV20-1; CDR3aa: SAQDGPSSYEQY
abundance: .; d_gene: .; j_gene: TRBJ2-2; v_gene: TRBV5-5; CDR3aa: ASSLSTPTNIGELF
abundance: few; d_gene: .; j_gene: TRBJ2-1; v_gene: TRBV18; CDR3aa: ASSPRAGENPHNEQF
abundance: few; d_gene: .; j_gene: TRBJ2-7; v_gene: TRBV2; CDR3aa: ASRSDSAGQY
abundance: .; d_gene: .; j_gene: TRBJ2-5; v_gene: TRBV19; CDR3aa: ASKEGFQETQY
abundance: .; d_gene: .; j_gene: TRBJ2-7; v_gene: TRBV28; CDR3aa: ASSLWSRGPYEQY
abundance: .; d_gene: .; j_gene: TRBJ2-7; v_gene: TRBV3-1; CDR3aa: ASSQFVSYEQY
abundance: .; d_gene: TRBD2; j_gene: .; v_gene: TRBV27; CDR3aa: ASSLWIGLAGDVGEQY
abundance: many; d_gene: TRBD1; j_gene: TRBJ2-7; v_gene: TRBV12-3/TRBV12-4; CDR3aa: ASRGDSSYEQY
abundance: .; d_gene: .; j_gene: TRBJ2-1; v_gene: TRBV7-9; CDR3aa: ASSPRPPRSYNEQF
abundance: .; d_gene: .; j_gene: TRBJ2-2; v_gene: TRBV9; CDR3aa: ACSGLASTGELF